A selection of T cell receptor beta chains follows, all from one sample in a study of read filtering for tumor transcriptome and immune sequencing. Using its own MiXCR run on the reads, TCRdb lists one record per CDR3 protein. The table records roughly 69,000 distinct CDR3 sequences, about 14% of them present only once. The sample taken for sequencing was a population of CD138-negative cells sorted from bone marrow. The source is a donor aged 40 or over with multiple myeloma. Each CDR3 is given without its conserved first and last residue. Each record gives: J gene, V gene, CDR3 protein.

TRBJ2-2,TRBV14,ASSQANTGELF
TRBJ2-3,TRBV6-6,ASLSSTSVASTDTQY
TRBJ1-4,TRBV12-3/TRBV12-4,ASSLAGTGVEKLF
TRBJ2-1,TRBV7-3,ASSLSGGNEQF
TRBJ2-7,TRBV5-1,ASSSVVAYEQY
TRBJ2-1,TRBV5-1,ASEKSGSYNEQF
TRBJ1-5,TRBV11-2,ASTPGRSGQPQH
TRBJ2-7,TRBV7-9,ASSLGYSEQY
TRBJ2-1,TRBV7-9,ASSRGDLGDEQF
TRBJ1-5,TRBV25-1,ASSDSQGEGNQPQH
TRBJ2-3,TRBV12-3/TRBV12-4,ASQLAASTDTQY
TRBJ2-2,TRBV5-1,ASSLTGATGELF
TRBJ2-1,TRBV18,ASSPQYNEQF
TRBJ1-5,TRBV29-1,SATGGRNQPQH
TRBJ2-7,TRBV14,ASSFSGVVYEQY
TRBJ2-3,TRBV28,ASSRFQGADTQY
TRBJ1-1,TRBV7-8,ASSKSRVGSMNTEAF
TRBJ2-1,TRBV7-8,ASSLARLAVFYNEQF
TRBJ2-5,TRBV5-5,ASSLVETQY
TRBJ2-7,TRBV20-1,SATQIKTGFYEQY
TRBJ2-5,TRBV10-3,AISDFGEQETQY
TRBJ2-1,TRBV11-1,ASSLVGVQLQF
TRBJ1-3,TRBV11-2,ASSPLPLQGSISGNTIY
TRBJ1-1,TRBV5-5,ASSLGIIGGPTEAF
TRBJ2-7,TRBV7-2,ASSLGYRAGSEQY
TRBJ2-7,TRBV7-6,ASSPGQGGSYEQY
TRBJ2-3,TRBV5-1,ASSRDRGPTDTQY
TRBJ2-1,TRBV28,ASSLIIPRPGQGPGEQF
TRBJ2-1,TRBV29-1,SVEFAPSGEQF
TRBJ1-2,TRBV12-3/TRBV12-4,ASSPERGRDGYT
TRBJ2-5,TRBV15,ATSRDTTSKETQY
TRBJ1-2,TRBV11-3,ASSLGAWESGYT
TRBJ2-5,TRBV20-1,SAREGRMGETQY
TRBJ2-3,TRBV12-3/TRBV12-4,ASSPDGTGVPQQY
TRBJ2-3,TRBV20-1,SASGTSGHSTDTQY
TRBJ2-1,TRBV27,ASSYYTPPNNEQF
TRBJ2-6,TRBV5-1,ASSYRTSGANVLT
TRBJ2-3,TRBV29-1,SVGQGGDTQC
TRBJ1-4,TRBV19,ASNRGLEKLF
TRBJ2-7,TRBV5-1,ASSWDRVSYEQY
TRBJ2-3,TRBV29-1,SARTGTSGRTDTQY
TRBJ1-5,TRBV24-1,ATSDAGGQPQH
TRBJ2-2,TRBV5-1,ASSLGQRANTGELF
TRBJ2-5,TRBV12-5,ASGLQGAETQY
TRBJ2-3,TRBV28,ASSYLQREGQLGTDTQY
TRBJ2-5,TRBV28,ASSPPGPGQVGTQY
TRBJ1-5,TRBV7-2,ASSTGASNQPQH
TRBJ2-7,TRBV29-1,SVESQGEAYEQY
TRBJ1-1,TRBV7-9,ASSLGQLNTEAF
TRBJ1-1,TRBV29-1,SATPQGFGTEAF
TRBJ1-1,TRBV30,AWSRNRGTEAL
TRBJ2-7,TRBV12-3/TRBV12-4,ASSLNGPYEQY
TRBJ2-7,TRBV5-1,ASSLGQGGLEQY